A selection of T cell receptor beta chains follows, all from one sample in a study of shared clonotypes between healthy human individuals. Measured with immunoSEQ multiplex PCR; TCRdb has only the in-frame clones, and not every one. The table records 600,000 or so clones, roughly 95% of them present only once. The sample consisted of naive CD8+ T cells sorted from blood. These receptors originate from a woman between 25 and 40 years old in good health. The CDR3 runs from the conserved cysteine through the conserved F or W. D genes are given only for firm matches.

DNA: TGTGCCAGCAGCGATTACAAGCAACTCATGAACACTGAAGCTTTCTTT; CDR3: CASSDYKQLMNTEAFF; D: NA; J: TRBJ1-1; V: TRBV28
DNA: TGTGCCACCACCCACCAGGGGCTTGGCTATGGCTACACCTTC; CDR3: CATTHQGLGYGYTF; D: NA; J: TRBJ1-2; V: TRBV15
DNA: TGTGCCAGCAGTGGGACAGGCATTACCAAAAACATTCAGTACTTC; CDR3: CASSGTGITKNIQYF; D: TRBD1; J: TRBJ2-4; V: TRBV2
DNA: TGTGCCAGCAGCTCCCCGGGACAGGGACATGAAAAACTGTTTTTT; CDR3: CASSSPGQGHEKLFF; D: TRBD1; J: TRBJ1-4; V: TRBV11-2
DNA: TGTGCCAGCAGTTTATGGGGGGACAGCCACGAGCAGTACTTC; CDR3: CASSLWGDSHEQYF; D: TRBD1; J: TRBJ2-7; V: TRBV28
DNA: TGTGCCAGCAGTTTCAGTATCGGGACCCTCTCCTACGAGCAGTACTTC; CDR3: CASSFSIGTLSYEQYF; D: NA; J: TRBJ2-7; V: TRBV27
DNA: TGTGCCAGCAGCTTAGGGGAGGGCTACGAGCAGTACTTC; CDR3: CASSLGEGYEQYF; D: TRBD2; J: TRBJ2-7; V: TRBV7-9
DNA: TGTGCCAGCAGTTTACTGGGACAGGGGAACACTGAAGCTTTCTTT; CDR3: CASSLLGQGNTEAFF; D: TRBD1; J: TRBJ1-1; V: TRBV28
DNA: TGTGCCAGCAGTTACTCGGTAGCGGGAGTTGAGCAGTTCTTC; CDR3: CASSYSVAGVEQFF; D: TRBD2; J: TRBJ2-1; V: TRBV6-5
DNA: TGTGCCAGCAACAGCGTAGATACACCTAGCGGGAGGGTAGATACGCAGTATTTT; CDR3: CASNSVDTPSGRVDTQYF; D: TRBD2; J: TRBJ2-3; V: TRBV9
DNA: TGTGCCATCAGTCGGGACAGGGGTTCCTACGAGCAGTACTTC; CDR3: CAISRDRGSYEQYF; D: TRBD1; J: TRBJ2-7; V: TRBV10-3
DNA: TGTGCCAGCAGGGGACTAGCGGATAACTACGAGCAGTACTTC; CDR3: CASRGLADNYEQYF; D: TRBD2; J: TRBJ2-7; V: TRBV28
DNA: TGTGCCAGCAGTTCAACAGGGGGGTACGAGCAGTACTTC; CDR3: CASSSTGGYEQYF; D: TRBD1; J: TRBJ2-7; V: TRBV2
DNA: TGCGCCAGCAGCGAGGGATCCCCCTACGAGCAGTACTTC; CDR3: CASSEGSPYEQYF; D: NA; J: TRBJ2-7; V: TRBV5-1
DNA: TGCGCCAGCAGCAGTACCGGGAGTCCCTCCTACGAGCAGTACTTC; CDR3: CASSSTGSPSYEQYF; D: NA; J: TRBJ2-7; V: TRBV5-1